The sequence of this T cell receptor (beta chain) was determined in a study of CD8 T cells in Susac syndrome. V dropped 1 base and J dropped 4 bases, with 16 bases sitting between them. Germline V gene data show CDR1 as GTSNPN and CDR2 as SVGIG (reference sequence). The CDR3 consists of 15 residues. Random hexamers were used to reverse transcribe an amount of about 0.45 to 1 ug RNA. One entry per CDR3 protein, called by TCRdb with MiXCR from the immunoSEQ multiplex PCR reads. The table lists about 150,000 distinct CDR3 sequences, over 85% of them singletons. The V and J genes are TRBV30 and TRBJ1-1, with D maybe TRBD1 (5 bases). The specimen sequenced was CD8+ T cells from PBMCs. The sequence derives from a human donor with multiple sclerosis. The CDR3 protein is CAWSGPGAFVTEAFF. The CDR3 DNA reads TGTGCCTGGAGTGGTCCCGGGGCCTTTGTCACTGAAGCTTTCTTT. Filled out from reference TRBV30 and TRBJ1-1, the complete variable domain reads SQTIHQWPATLVQPVGSPLSLECTVEGTSNPNLYWYRQAAGRGLQLLFYSVGIGQISSEVPQNLSASRPQDRQFILSSKKLLLSDSGFYLCAWSGPGAFVTEAFFGQGTRLTVV.